This T cell receptor beta chain was recovered during a study of blood T cell repertoires in COVID-19. Profiled with immunoSEQ multiplex PCR; TCRdb holds only in-frame clones, not every one. The sample lists roughly 120,000 clones; roughly 87% were seen once. Germline CDR1 and CDR2: SGHNT and YYREEE (reference sequence). The ends were cut back, 0 bases at V and 5 bases at J, with 14 bases in the middle. CDR3 length equals 15 residues. V usage is TRBV5-4 and J usage is TRBJ1-2; weak D call: TRBD1 (5 bases). Sequencing was performed on peripheral blood. This clonotype was sampled from a human donor in a cohort sampled during active COVID-19. The CDR3 spells CASSLEISGGYGYTF. The CDR3 DNA reads TGTGCCAGCAGCTTGGAGATTTCGGGGGGATATGGCTACACCTTC.